A single sample gave rise to the 19 T cell receptor beta chains below, sequenced in a study of blood T cell repertoires in COVID-19. The method was immunoSEQ multiplex PCR; TCRdb's version includes in-frame clones alone and lacks a portion of them. The sample includes 15,000 to 20,000 clones, 90% to 95% of them seen just once. Sample: peripheral blood. Receptor source: a human donor in a cohort sampled during active COVID-19.

The chain recombines TRBV4-1 with TRBJ2-1, with a possible D match to TRBD1 (6 bases). The germline CDR1 and CDR2 sequences are MGHRA and YSYEKL. V lost 0 bases and J lost 9, with 9 bases in between. The CDR3 is made up of 13 amino acids. The CDR3 sequence: CASSQDTGSEQFF. The CDR3 nucleotides read TGCGCCAGCAGCCAAGACACAGGGAGTGAGCAGTTCTTC.

Only one count was recorded for this clone. Additional DNA sequences in this sample encode the identical CDR3. The chain links TRBV15 to TRBJ1-5; D gene ambiguous. Germline CDR1 is LNHNV and CDR2 is YYDKDF (reference sequence). The CDR3 is made up of 15 amino acids. V was pared by 2 bases and J by 1 base, with 9 bases between. CDR3: CATSRNTESNQPQHF. The CDR3 DNA sequence: TGTGCCACCAGCAGAAATACAGAGAGCAATCAGCCCCAGCATTTT.

This chain links TRBV6-1 with TRBJ1-4; weak D call: TRBD1 (5 bases). Trimming cost V 2 bases and J 13 bases, with 17 bases left between them. CDR1 MNHNS and CDR2 SASEGT come from the germline V gene. The CDR3 runs 14 residues. CDR3 region: CASSEYSNRQGLFF. The DNA of the CDR3 is TGTGCCAGCAGTGAATATTCCAACCGCCAGGGACTGTTTTTT.

The chain is built from TRBV9 and TRBJ2-3; 10 nucleotides agree with TRBD2. The CDR3 has 16 amino acids. V lost 0 bases to trimming and J lost 4 bases; unmatched junction nucleotides: 5. Germline V CDR1 and CDR2: SGDLS, YYNGEE. The CDR3 DNA reads as TGTGCCAGCAGCGTAGCCGGGCTAGCGGGAGCAGATACGCAGTATTTT. Amino acid sequence: CASSVAGLAGADTQYF.

The rearrangement joins TRBV18 to TRBJ2-7; 8 bases are shared with TRBD1. The CDR3 has 13 amino acids. CDR1 is KGHSH and CDR2 is LQKENI in the germline V gene. The V gene end was trimmed by 3 bases and the J gene end by 5 bases; junction bases not matched to a gene: 3. The CDR3 DNA follows: TGTGCCAGCTCACCCTCACAGGGGGACGAGCAGTACTTC. The encoded protein is CASSPSQGDEQYF.

The chain combines TRBV4-2 with TRBJ2-5, with D tentatively TRBD2 (5 bases). V was clipped by 5 bases and J by 2 bases, with 12 bases between them. This CDR3 region has 14 residues. Per the germline V gene, CDR1 is LGHNA and CDR2 is YNFKEQ. CDR3 nucleotide sequence: TGTGCCAGCAGCATAGGCCGGGGTCAAGAGACCCAGTACTTC. Translation gives CASSIGRGQETQYF.

The chain joins TRBV11-2 to TRBJ2-2; 10 positions match TRBD2. This CDR3 contains 19 residues. V lost 5 bases, J lost 5 bases, and 17 bases stayed unmatched. Germline CDR1 and CDR2: SGHAT and FQNNGV. The CDR3 region is CASSPVLLAGRGITGELFF. CDR3 DNA: TGTGCCAGCAGCCCAGTCCTACTAGCGGGACGTGGTATAACCGGGGAGCTGTTTTTT.

This chain connects TRBV28 to TRBJ1-3, with a tentative D call TRBD1 (5 bases). This CDR3 has 15 amino acids. The V end lost 3 bases, the J end lost 3 bases, and 12 bases lay between the germline ends. CDR1 and CDR2 from the germline V gene are MDHEN and SYDVKM. This CDR3 is CASSFRGVDGNTIYF. Here the CDR3 DNA reads TGTGCCAGCAGTTTTCGGGGGGTTGATGGAAACACCATATATTTT.

This chain joins TRBV4-1 and TRBJ2-1; D is perhaps TRBD1 (6 bases). CDR1 is MGHRA and CDR2 is YSYEKL in the germline V gene. Trimming pared 5 bases from V and 3 bases from J, leaving 17 bases between. The CDR3 length is 16 residues. Here the CDR3 reads CASSEVTGPNYNEQFF. CDR3 sequence (DNA): TGCGCCAGCAGCGAAGTCACAGGGCCGAACTACAATGAGCAGTTCTTC.

This clone was detected once. The chain has TRBV14 and TRBJ2-7; 9 bases fit TRBD1. The CDR3 has 15 residues. V shed 3 bases, J shed 2 bases, and the junction held 5 bases outside the gene matches. Looked up from germline, CDR1 is SGHDN and CDR2 is FVKESK. The CDR3 nucleotides are TGTGCCAGCAGCCAGTGGACAGGGGAAACCTACGAGCAGTACTTC. Encoded protein: CASSQWTGETYEQYF.

The chain employs TRBV6-4 and TRBJ1-4; TRBD1 is a possible D gene (6 bases). This CDR3 spans 16 amino acids. Germline CDR1 reads MRHNA; CDR2 reads SNTAGT. The V gene lost 4 bases and the J gene lost 1 base, with 13 bases spanning the gap. The CDR3 is CASSGGPKGTNEKLFF. The CDR3 nucleotides are TGTGCCAGCAGTGGGGGGCCCAAAGGAACTAATGAAAAACTGTTTTTT.

This chain uses TRBV4-2 with TRBJ1-6; 8 nucleotides match TRBD1. V lost 0 bases, J lost 0 bases, and 4 bases stayed unmatched. The CDR3 contains 18 residues. In germline, CDR1 is LGHNA, CDR2 YNFKEQ. The CDR3 region has the DNA TGTGCCAGCAGCCAAGATCAGGGGGCCAGCTCCTATAATTCACCCCTCCACTTT. Amino acid sequence: CASSQDQGASSYNSPLHF.

The chain has TRBV13 and TRBJ1-2; D call uncertain. The CDR3 covers 12 residues. Germline-derived CDR1 and CDR2 are PRHDT and FYEKMQ (reference sequence). Trimming removed 5 bases at V and 7 bases at J, with 11 bases between. CDR3 bases: TGTGCCAGCAGCCGACCTCGGAGTGGCTACACCTTC. Amino acid sequence: CASSRPRSGYTF.

This sequence joins TRBV7-9 and TRBJ1-1; the D gene is possibly TRBD1 (6 bases). This CDR3 has 13 amino acids. Between the trimmed V and J ends, which lost 5 bases and 7 bases, there was a span of 14 bases. Germline lookup yields CDR1 SEHNR and CDR2 FQNEAQ (reference sequence). The CDR3 here is CASSLSQGYEAFF. CDR3 bases: TGTGCCAGCAGCCTATCACAGGGATATGAAGCTTTCTTT.

CDR3 sequence reads: CASSYRVNEKLFF. The CDR3 nucleotides read TGTGCCAGCAGTTACAGAGTCAATGAAAAACTGTTTTTT. J is TRBJ1-4 and V is TRBV7-8, with D uncertain. This CDR3 region has 13 residues. Germline V gene lookup returns CDR1 SGHVS and CDR2 FQNEAQ. Trimming removed 6 bases at V and 5 bases at J, with 10 bases between.

The chain has TRBV12-3 or TRBV12-4 and TRBJ1-2; 9 bases line up with TRBD1. The CDR3 covers 13 residues. The ends lost 1 base at V and 8 bases at J; junction bases unmatched: 2. The CDR3 DNA reads TGTGCCAGCAGTTTAGGACAGGGGGGAGGCTACACCTTC. It is translated as CASSLGQGGGYTF.

The CDR3 sequence is CASSGGYGYTF. The CDR3 DNA reads TGTGCCAGTTCGGGGGGATATGGCTACACCTTC. V and J are TRBV19 and TRBJ1-2; D may be TRBD1 (5 bases). V lost 8 bases, J lost 5 bases, and 9 bases lay in between. The CDR3 is 11 residues long. The germline CDR1 and CDR2 sequences are LNHDA and SQIVND (reference sequence). Combining the CDR3 with reference TRBV19 and TRBJ1-2 gives the whole variable domain DGGITQSPKYLFRKEGQNVTLSCEQNLNHDAMYWYRQDPGQGLRLIYYSQIVNDFQKGDIAEGYSVSREKKESFPLTVTSAQKNPTAFYLCASSGGYGYTFGSGTRLTVV.

The CDR3 sequence: CASSATSGRNEQFF. CDR3 DNA sequence: TGTGCCAGCAGCGCGACTAGCGGGAGAAATGAGCAGTTCTTC. The V and J genes are TRBV9 and TRBJ2-1; TRBD2 matches 12 bases. The ends lost 3 bases at V and 7 bases at J; junction bases unmatched: 2. Per germline, CDR1 SGDLS and CDR2 YYNGEE. The CDR3 runs to 14 residues.

This clone was seen once. The gene calls are TRBV4-3 and TRBJ1-2; 9 positions match TRBD1. J lost 5 bases, V lost 5 bases, and 6 bases had no gene match. The CDR3 has 14 amino acids. Germline V gene sequence: CDR1 LGHNA, CDR2 YSLEER. CDR3 amino acids: CASSSGTGRYGYTF. In DNA, the CDR3 is TGCGCCAGCAGCTCCGGGACAGGGAGGTATGGCTACACCTTC.